Listed below are T cell receptor beta chains from one sample, sequenced in a study of blood T cell repertoires in COVID-19. Repertoires were generated with immunoSEQ multiplex PCR, while TCRdb's copy carries only in-frame clones and drops some. This sample carries approximately 350,000 clones, 85% to 90% of them seen once, and the ten largest clones take less than 1.2%. Sample: PBMCs or T cells enriched from blood (not recorded which). The receptors shown here come from a man aged 18 to 30 who had recovered from COVID-19. Both conserved end residues are part of each CDR3. The D gene is left open where the match is weak. Clone size appears in some rows only: once, few, many, or a class for an expanded clone.

d_call,j_call,clone_size,v_call,cdr3_aa,cdr3_nt
TRBD1,TRBJ1-5,once,TRBV18,CASSPGTGISNQPQHF,TGTGCCAGCTCACCAGGGACAGGGATTAGCAATCAGCCCCAGCATTTT
-,TRBJ1-2,-,TRBV6-5,CASSYLQGWYGYTF,TGTGCCAGCAGCTACCTCCAGGGTTGGTATGGCTACACCTTC
-,TRBJ2-3,-,TRBV6-2/TRBV6-3,CASSSLDRGDTQYF,TGTGCCAGCAGTTCTTTAGATAGGGGAGATACGCAGTATTTT
-,TRBJ1-2,-,TRBV6-5,CASSYSPPGRDYGYTF,TGTGCCAGCAGTTACTCCCCTCCGGGTCGGGACTATGGCTACACCTTC
-,TRBJ1-4,-,TRBV15,CATSSPGEGSNEKLFF,TGTGCCACCAGCAGCCCGGGGGAGGGGAGTAATGAAAAACTGTTTTTT
-,TRBJ1-2,-,TRBV5-4,CASSSPIDSNYGYTF,TGTGCCAGCAGCTCACCTATTGACAGTAACTATGGCTACACCTTC
TRBD2,TRBJ2-7,-,TRBV5-5,CASSSSGTARSSGSGEQYF,TGTGCCAGCAGCTCATCCGGGACAGCCCGATCTAGCGGGAGTGGCGAGCAGTACTTC
-,TRBJ1-5,-,TRBV12-3/TRBV12-4,CASSVQGLQPQHF,TGTGCCAGCAGTGTACAGGGATTGCAGCCCCAGCATTTT
TRBD1,TRBJ1-2,-,TRBV6-1,CASSDWGTGGDGYTF,TGTGCCAGCAGTGATTGGGGGACAGGGGGCGATGGCTACACCTTC
-,TRBJ1-6,-,TRBV12-3/TRBV12-4,CASSLARGSPLHF,TGTGCCAGCAGTTTAGCGCGCGGATCACCCCTCCACTTT
-,TRBJ2-7,few,TRBV7-2,CASSLARPGGNHEQYF,TGTGCCAGCAGCTTAGCTCGTCCAGGGGGGAACCACGAGCAGTACTTC
TRBD2,TRBJ2-1,once,TRBV19,CASSIPGTSGYIEQFF,TGTGCCAGTAGTATACCGGGGACTAGCGGATACATTGAGCAGTTCTTC
-,TRBJ2-5,-,TRBV6-1,CASSETQPAGTQYF,TGTGCCAGCAGTGAAACCCAGCCCGCGGGGACCCAGTACTTC
-,TRBJ1-4,once,TRBV2,CASSEGIATNEKLFF,TGTGCCAGCAGTGAGGGCATCGCAACTAATGAAAAACTGTTTTTT
TRBD1,TRBJ1-6,-,TRBV19,CASSPWQDRGYNSPLHF,TGTGCCAGTAGTCCATGGCAGGACAGGGGGTATAATTCACCCCTCCACTTT
-,TRBJ2-7,-,TRBV7-9,CASSSPGAVYEQYF,TGTGCCAGCAGCTCACCAGGGGCTGTCTACGAGCAGTACTTC
-,TRBJ1-2,once,TRBV18,CASSPTTSGTSDGYTF,TGTGCCAGCTCACCCACAACATCAGGAACAAGTGATGGCTACACCTTC
TRBD1,TRBJ1-6,once,TRBV10-3,CAISFGQGANSPLHF,TGTGCCATCAGTTTCGGACAGGGGGCGAATTCACCCCTCCACTTT
-,TRBJ2-7,-,TRBV7-9,CASSLNPRDRLYF,TGTGCCAGCAGCTTAAACCCCAGGGATAGGTTGTACTTC
-,TRBJ2-7,few,TRBV19,CASSSQGGNEQYF,TGTGCCAGTAGTAGCCAGGGGGGCAACGAGCAGTACTTC